The clone carrying this TCR beta chain was seen a few times. This sample stems from a study of response to subunit inactivated influenza vaccine. This CDR3 comprises 13 residues. V lost 7 bases and J 4 bases, leaving 13 bases between the germline ends. Each CDR3 protein is one row after TCRdb ran MiXCR on the RT-PCR reads. The table records about 780,000 distinct CDR3 sequences, 15% to 20% of them present only once. The origin of this receptor is a man in his fifties or sixties who received an inactivated influenza vaccine. Sequenced material: PBMCs from blood, taken less than 6 days after vaccination. The V gene is TRBV12-3 or TRBV12-4, the J gene TRBJ1-2; D might be TRBD1 (5 bases). This chain's CDR3 is CASTRGSSYGYTF. DNA for the CDR3: TGTGCCAGCACCCGGGGCAGCAGCTATGGCTACACCTTC.